The 9 T cell receptor beta chains in this list originate from one sample, sequenced in a study of CD4 T cells in relation to SARS-CoV-2 and coronaviruses. TCRdb's table, derived via immunoSEQ multiplex PCR, lists solely in-frame clones and lacks some. This table holds 15,000 to 20,000 clones, roughly 78% found once. Before the COVID-19 pandemic, during about 2010-2018, CD4+ T cells were taken from unexposed donors. After about ten days of culture, CD4+ T cells were isolated. For these receptors, no antigen is known. Sequenced: CD4+ T cells from PBMCs, cultured in vitro. The receptors were sampled from a human donor in good health.

The rearrangement links TRBV5-5 to TRBJ2-3; D might be TRBD2 (5 bases). V was shortened by 1 base and J by 6 bases, with 9 bases between the two germline ends. The CDR3 is 13 amino acids. CDR1 and CDR2 from the germline V gene are SGHKS and YYEKEE (reference sequence). Here the CDR3 DNA reads TGTGCCAGCAGCTTGCGGGATGGGGATACGCAGTATTTT. Amino acids: CASSLRDGDTQYF.

This clone was found once. The genes are TRBV30 and TRBJ1-3; D uncertain. The germline CDR1 and CDR2 sequences are GTSNPN and SVGIG (reference sequence). The length of the CDR3 is 11 residues. V gave up 0 bases and J gave up 8 bases, with 5 bases separating them. This CDR3 is CAWSVDYTIYF. CDR3 in DNA: TGTGCCTGGAGTGTAGATTACACCATATATTTT.

This chain uses TRBV6-2 or TRBV6-3 with TRBJ2-7, with TRBD1 matching 8 bases. The germline V gene encodes CDR1 MNHEY and CDR2 SVGEGT. V lost 6 bases and J lost 3; bases outside the gene matches: 10. CDR3 size: 15 residues. CDR3 sequence (DNA): TGTGCCAGCAGCCGACAGGGGCGAGTGGGCTACGAGCAGTACTTC. Its translation: CASSRQGRVGYEQYF.

The chain recombines TRBV5-1 with TRBJ1-2, with D possibly TRBD1 on 5 matching bases. The germline gives CDR1 SGHRS, CDR2 YFSETQ. Trimming removed 4 bases from V and 4 bases from J, with 8 bases in between. The length of the CDR3 is 12 residues. The CDR3 loop is CASSLDSYGYTF. The CDR3 DNA is TGCGCCAGCAGCCTAGACAGCTATGGCTACACCTTC.

This rearrangement joins TRBV18 to TRBJ1-5; D ambiguous. The CDR3 covers 13 residues. Per germline, CDR1 KGHSH and CDR2 LQKENI. Trimming took off 4 bases at V and 1 base at J, with 5 bases between the two ends. The DNA for the CDR3 is TGTGCCAGCTCACAAGTAAGCAATCAGCCCCAGCATTTT. Its protein product is CASSQVSNQPQHF.

This clone is termed medium-sized (0.01 to 0.1%). The rearrangement links TRBV28 to TRBJ2-2; D is unresolved. The CDR3 is 14 amino acids. V lost 5 bases and J lost 7, with 14 bases in between. Germline V gene sequence: CDR1 MDHEN, CDR2 SYDVKM. CDR3 in DNA: TGTGCCAGCAGTGTGACACCGGAACACGGGGAGCTGTTTTTT. Its protein product is CASSVTPEHGELFF.

The chain couples TRBV15 to TRBJ2-5, with D perhaps TRBD1 or TRBD2 (6 bases each). Germline-derived CDR1 and CDR2 are LNHNV and YYDKDF (reference sequence). The CDR3 is made up of 14 amino acids. The V end lost 4 bases, the J end lost 4 bases, and 13 bases lay between the germline ends. Here the CDR3 reads CATSTQGRGETQYF. In DNA, the CDR3 is TGTGCCACCAGCACCCAGGGGCGGGGAGAGACCCAGTACTTC.

The J gene is TRBJ1-1, the V gene TRBV2, with 11 nucleotides matching TRBD1. Trimming took 6 bases from V and 4 from J; bases not matched to a gene: 7. Germline V CDR1 and CDR2: SNHLY, FYNNEI. The CDR3 has 15 amino acids. CDR3 DNA sequence: TGTGCCAGCAGGGGACAGGGGGTTAGGTTCACTGAAGCTTTCTTT. It yields the protein CASRGQGVRFTEAFF.

This clone was counted a single time. The chain recombines TRBV6-6 with TRBJ2-3, with D perhaps being TRBD1 or TRBD2 (7 bases each). Germline V gives CDR1 MNHNY, CDR2 SVGAGI (reference sequence). This CDR3 region has 14 residues. Trimming left V 10 bases short and J 6 bases short, with 20 bases between. The CDR3 bases are TGTGCCACCTCAGGGGGGGAGGGCCATGATACGCAGTATTTT. This codes for CATSGGEGHDTQYF.